Sequencing of this TCR beta chain was carried out in a study of Ad26.COV2.S vaccination and SARS-CoV-2 variants. Study summary: The donor belonged to the COV1001 Ad26.COV2.S trial arm. Into the muscle, Ad26.COV2.S was dosed once or twice, 56 days apart. Study observations and caveats: Individuals receiving vaccine had higher spike-specific TCR breadth than placebo recipients did.

Concerning this clone: Its specificity is not known.

As for treatment: over 15 received Ad26.COV2.S at low or high dose, single or two shots; roughly five received placebo; per-sample allocation not given. Following the first vaccine or placebo injection, samples were taken on day 63. The germline V and J ends were trimmed by 4 bases and 0 bases, with 10 bases remaining between them. Per the germline V gene, CDR1 is LGHNA and CDR2 is YNFKEQ. The CDR3 is 15 residues long. Profiling relied on immunoSEQ multiplex PCR, and the TCRdb table lists in-frame clones only, not all of them. The sample lists 450,000 to 550,000 clones, 80% to 90% occurring once. The V call is TRBV4-2, the J call TRBJ2-1, with D maybe TRBD2 (6 bases). The clonotype originates from a person aged 18-65 years who received the Ad26.COV2.S COVID-19 vaccine or a placebo. Sequences were derived from peripheral blood, sampled in a trial of Ad26.COV2.S vaccine versus placebo. CDR3 amino acids: CASSPGEPSYNEQFF. The CDR3 bases are TGTGCCAGCAGCCCGGGGGAACCCTCCTACAATGAGCAGTTCTTC.